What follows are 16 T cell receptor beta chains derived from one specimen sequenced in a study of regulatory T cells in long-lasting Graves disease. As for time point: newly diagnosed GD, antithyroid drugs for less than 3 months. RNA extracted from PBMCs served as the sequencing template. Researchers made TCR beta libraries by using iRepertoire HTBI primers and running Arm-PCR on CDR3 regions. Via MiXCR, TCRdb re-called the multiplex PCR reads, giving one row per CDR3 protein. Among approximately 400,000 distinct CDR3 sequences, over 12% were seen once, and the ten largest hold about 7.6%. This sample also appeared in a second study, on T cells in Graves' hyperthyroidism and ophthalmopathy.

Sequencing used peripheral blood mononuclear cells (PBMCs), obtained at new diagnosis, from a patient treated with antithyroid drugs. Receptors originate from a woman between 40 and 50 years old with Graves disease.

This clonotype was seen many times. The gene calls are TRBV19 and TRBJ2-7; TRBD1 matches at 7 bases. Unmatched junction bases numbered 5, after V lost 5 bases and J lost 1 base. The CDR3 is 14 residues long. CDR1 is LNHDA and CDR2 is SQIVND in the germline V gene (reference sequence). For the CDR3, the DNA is TGTGCCAGTAGTCCGACAGGGCAGTCCTACGAGCAGTACTTC. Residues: CASSPTGQSYEQYF.

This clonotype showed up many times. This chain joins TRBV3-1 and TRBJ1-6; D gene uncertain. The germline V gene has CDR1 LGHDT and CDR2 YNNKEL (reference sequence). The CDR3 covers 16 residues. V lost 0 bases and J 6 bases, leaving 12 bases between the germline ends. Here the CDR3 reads CASSQEWRLGNSPLHF. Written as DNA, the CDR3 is TGTGCCAGCAGCCAAGAGTGGAGGTTGGGTAATTCACCCCTCCACTTT.

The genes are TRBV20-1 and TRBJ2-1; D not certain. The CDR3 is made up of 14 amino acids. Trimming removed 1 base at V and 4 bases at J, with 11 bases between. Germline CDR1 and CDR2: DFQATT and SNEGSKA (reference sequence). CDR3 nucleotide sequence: TGCAGTGCTAGAGTCCCGGGCCCATACAATGAGCAGTTCTTC. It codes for CSARVPGPYNEQFF.

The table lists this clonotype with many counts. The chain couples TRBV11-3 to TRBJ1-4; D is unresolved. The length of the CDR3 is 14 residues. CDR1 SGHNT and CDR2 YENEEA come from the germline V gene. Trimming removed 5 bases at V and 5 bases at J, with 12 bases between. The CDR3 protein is CASSLGRENEKLFF. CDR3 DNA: TGTGCCAGCAGCCTCGGACGGGAAAATGAAAAACTGTTTTTT.

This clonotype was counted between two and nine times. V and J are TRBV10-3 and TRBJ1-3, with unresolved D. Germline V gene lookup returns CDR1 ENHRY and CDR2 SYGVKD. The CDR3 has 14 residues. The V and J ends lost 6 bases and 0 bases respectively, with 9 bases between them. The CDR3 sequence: CAISRLTSGNTIYF. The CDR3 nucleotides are TGTGCCATCAGCCGTCTGACCTCTGGAAACACCATATATTTT.

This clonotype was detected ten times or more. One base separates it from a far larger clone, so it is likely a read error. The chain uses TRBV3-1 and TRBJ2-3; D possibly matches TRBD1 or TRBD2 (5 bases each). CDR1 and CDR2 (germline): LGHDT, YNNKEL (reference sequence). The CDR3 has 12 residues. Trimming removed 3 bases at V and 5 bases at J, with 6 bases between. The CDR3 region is CASSHGGDTQYF. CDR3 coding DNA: TGTGCCAGCAGCCATGGGGGAGATACGCAGTATTTT.

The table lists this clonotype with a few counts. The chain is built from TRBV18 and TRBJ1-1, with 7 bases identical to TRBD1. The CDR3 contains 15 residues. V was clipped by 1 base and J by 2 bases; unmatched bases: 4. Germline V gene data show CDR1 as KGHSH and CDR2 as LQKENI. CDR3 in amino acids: CASSPLTGINTEAFF. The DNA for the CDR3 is TGTGCCAGCTCACCACTGACAGGGATAAACACTGAAGCTTTCTTT.

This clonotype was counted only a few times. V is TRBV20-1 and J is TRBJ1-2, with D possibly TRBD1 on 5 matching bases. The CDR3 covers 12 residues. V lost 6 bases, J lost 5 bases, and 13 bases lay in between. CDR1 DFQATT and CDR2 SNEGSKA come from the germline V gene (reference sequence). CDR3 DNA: TGCAGTGCGCCTCAGGGCGGGTATGGCTACACCTTC. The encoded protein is CSAPQGGYGYTF.

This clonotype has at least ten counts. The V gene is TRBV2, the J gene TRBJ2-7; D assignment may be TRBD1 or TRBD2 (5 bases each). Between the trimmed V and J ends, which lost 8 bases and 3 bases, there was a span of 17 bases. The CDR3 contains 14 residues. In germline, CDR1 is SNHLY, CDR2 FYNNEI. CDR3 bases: TGTGCCAGCGGCTCCGGGACCCCAGGCTACGAGCAGTACTTC. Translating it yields CASGSGTPGYEQYF.

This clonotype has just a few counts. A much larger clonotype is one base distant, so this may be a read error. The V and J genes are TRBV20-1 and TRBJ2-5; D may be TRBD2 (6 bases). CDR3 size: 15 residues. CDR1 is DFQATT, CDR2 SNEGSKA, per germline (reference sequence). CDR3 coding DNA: TGCAGTGCTAGAAGGCGTGTACCCTCGGGGGAGACCCAGTGCTTC. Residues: CSARRRVPSGETQCF.

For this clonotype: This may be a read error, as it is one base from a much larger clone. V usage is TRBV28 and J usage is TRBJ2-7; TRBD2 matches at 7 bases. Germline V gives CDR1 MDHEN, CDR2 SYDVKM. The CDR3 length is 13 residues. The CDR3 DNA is TGTGCCAGCACCCCCGGCAGGGACTACGAGCAGTGCTTC. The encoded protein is CASTPGRDYEQCF.

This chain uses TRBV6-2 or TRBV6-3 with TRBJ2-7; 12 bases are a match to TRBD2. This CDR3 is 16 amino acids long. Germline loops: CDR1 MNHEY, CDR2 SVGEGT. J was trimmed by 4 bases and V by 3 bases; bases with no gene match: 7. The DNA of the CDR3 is TGTGCCAGCAGTTATTCGTGGACTAGCGGGGAATACGAGCAGTACTTC. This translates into CASSYSWTSGEYEQYF.

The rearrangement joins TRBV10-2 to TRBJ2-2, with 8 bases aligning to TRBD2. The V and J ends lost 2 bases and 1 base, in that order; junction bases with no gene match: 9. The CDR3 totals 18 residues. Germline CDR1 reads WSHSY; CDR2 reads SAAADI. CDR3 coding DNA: TGCGCCAGCAGTGAGGAAGCGGGAGAGCTTAGGAACACCGGGGAGCTGTTTTTT. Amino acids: CASSEEAGELRNTGELFF.

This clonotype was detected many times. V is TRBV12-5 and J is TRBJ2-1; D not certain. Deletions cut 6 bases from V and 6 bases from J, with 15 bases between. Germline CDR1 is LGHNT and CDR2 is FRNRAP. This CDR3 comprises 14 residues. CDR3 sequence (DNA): TGTGCTAGTGGATACTTGACCCCGGGCAATGAGCAGTTCTTC. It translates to CASGYLTPGNEQFF.

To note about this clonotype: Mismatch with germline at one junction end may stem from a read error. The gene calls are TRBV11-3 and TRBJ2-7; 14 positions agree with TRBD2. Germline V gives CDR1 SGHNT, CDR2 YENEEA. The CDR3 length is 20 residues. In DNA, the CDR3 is TGTGCCAGCAGCCCCCATTCGGGGACTAGCGGGAGTTTTAGCTCCTACGAGCGGTACTTC. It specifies CASSPHSGTSGSFSSYERYF.

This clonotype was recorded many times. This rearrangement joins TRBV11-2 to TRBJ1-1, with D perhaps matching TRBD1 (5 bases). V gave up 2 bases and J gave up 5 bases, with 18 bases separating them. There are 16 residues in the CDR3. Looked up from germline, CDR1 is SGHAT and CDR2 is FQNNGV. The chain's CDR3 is CASSLRAGGGWTEAFF. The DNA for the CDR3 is TGTGCCAGCAGCTTAAGGGCTGGCGGGGGGTGGACTGAAGCTTTCTTT. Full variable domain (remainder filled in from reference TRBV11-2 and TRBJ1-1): EAGVAQSPRYKIIEKRQSVAFWCNPISGHATLYWYQQILGQGPKLLIQFQNNGVVDDSQLPKDRFSAERLKGVDSTLKIQPAKLEDSAVYLCASSLRAGGGWTEAFFGQGTRLTVV.